The TCR beta chain described here comes from a study of T cell repertoires in ileal Crohn's disease. In the study overall: Less than 40% were active smokers at surgery; median disease duration was roughly eight years. All patients had surgery for stricturing (approximately 60%) or penetrating (around 39%) disease. Whole-study results and caveats: Clonality above 26.8% at surgery always came with endoscopic recurrence. Clonal expansions were more frequent in active smokers than non-smokers at surgery.

Method: immunoSEQ multiplex PCR; TCRdb's copy keeps in-frame clones and lacks some. The data show approximately 29,000 clones, about 81% seen once. This clone appeared a few times. What it binds is unknown. The receptor's source is an adult with Crohn's disease. The material sequenced was ileal tissue.

The CDR3 sequence is CASSPPGLAGERNNEQFF. In DNA form, the CDR3 reads TGCGCCAGCAGCCCCCCCGGACTAGCGGGGGAACGGAACAATGAGCAGTTCTTC. The chain recombines TRBV5-1 with TRBJ2-1, with 13 positions matching TRBD2. Germline-derived CDR1 and CDR2 are SGHRS and YFSETQ. CDR3 length equals 18 residues. V lost 4 bases to trimming and J lost 5 bases; unmatched junction nucleotides: 12.